These T cell receptor beta chains were read from a single sample in a study of cytomegalovirus exposure and HLA in healthy donors. Method: immunoSEQ multiplex PCR; TCRdb's copy keeps in-frame clones and lacks some. In the table there are 200,000 to 250,000 clones, about 83% of which are singletons. Sequences were obtained from PBMCs. The source of these receptors is a human donor in good health. Both conserved end residues are part of each CDR3. A D gene is named only where the DNA matches it firmly. The size entry is marked missing in some rows and otherwise reads once, few, many or a size class.

TRBV7-9	-	TRBJ2-5	-	TGTGCCAGCAGCTTATCTTCGGAGACCCAGTACTTC	CASSLSSETQYF
TRBV6-1	-	TRBJ1-5	-	TGTGCCGGCGGCCCCTGGGGGGGCAATCAGCCCCAGCATTTT	CAGGPWGGNQPQHF
TRBV9	-	TRBJ2-3	TRBD1	TGTGCCAGCAGCGTCGGACAGGGGCTCACGGATACGCAGTATTTT	CASSVGQGLTDTQYF
TRBV11-2	-	TRBJ2-3	-	TGTGCCAGCAGCTGGAGCGGAAGCACAGATACGCAGTATTTT	CASSWSGSTDTQYF
TRBV7-6	-	TRBJ2-7	-	TGTGCCAGCAGCCCAGGGACTGGGGCCTACGAGCAGTACTTC	CASSPGTGAYEQYF
TRBV28	-	TRBJ1-2	-	TGTGCCAGCAGTTTGTTACAGGGCCATGGCTACACCTTC	CASSLLQGHGYTF
TRBV29-1	few	TRBJ2-7	TRBD1	TGCAGCGTTGAGCCCGCGACAGGGACCAACTACGAGCAGTACTTC	CSVEPATGTNYEQYF
TRBV19	-	TRBJ2-7	-	TGTGCCAGTAGTTTGGGCAGCTCTTCCTACGAGCAGTACTTC	CASSLGSSSYEQYF
TRBV28	-	TRBJ1-1	-	TGTGCCAGCAGCCCTGGGGCCCGCCGGAACACTGAAGCTTTCTTT	CASSPGARRNTEAFF
TRBV20-1	-	TRBJ2-5	-	TGCAGTGCGCGGGACCTCGAGACCCAGTACTTC	CSARDLETQYF
TRBV25-1	few	TRBJ2-5	-	TGTGCCAGCAGTCCGACAGGTTCTGGGGAGACCCAGTACTTC	CASSPTGSGETQYF
TRBV30	few	TRBJ2-1	TRBD2	TGTGCCTGGAGTATACTAGCGGGAGCGGCCAATGAGCAGTTCTTC	CAWSILAGAANEQFF
TRBV5-6	-	TRBJ2-7	TRBD2	TGTGCCAGCAGCATAGCGGGAGGTACCTCCTACGAGCAGTACTTC	CASSIAGGTSYEQYF
TRBV5-1	-	TRBJ1-1	TRBD1	TGCGCCAGCAGCTTATGGACAGGGGAGAACACTGAAGCTTTCTTT	CASSLWTGENTEAFF
TRBV9	-	TRBJ2-7	TRBD1	TGTGCCAGCAGCCCGAGGACAGGGGAATACGAGCAGTACTTC	CASSPRTGEYEQYF
TRBV21-1	-	TRBJ2-7	-	TGTGCCAGCAGCAAAGTTGAGGGCCCCTACGAGCAGTACTTC	CASSKVEGPYEQYF
TRBV4-2	once	TRBJ2-3	-	TGTGCCAGCAGTCTCAGAACCAGCAGCGGCAGCACAGATACGCAGTATTTT	CASSLRTSSGSTDTQYF
TRBV18	-	TRBJ2-3	TRBD2	TGTGCCAGCTCCCCACCATGGACTAGCAGCACAGATACGCAGTATTTT	CASSPPWTSSTDTQYF
TRBV5-1	-	TRBJ2-7	TRBD2	TGCGCCAGCAGCGCGGGAAACCCGGGACTAGGCTCCTACGAGCAGTACTTC	CASSAGNPGLGSYEQYF
TRBV9	-	TRBJ2-2	-	TGTGCCAGCAGCGTAGAAATCCCGTCGAGTAACACCGGGGAGCTGTTTTTT	CASSVEIPSSNTGELFF
TRBV2	-	TRBJ1-5	-	TGTGCCAGCAGTGAAGAGCGGAGCCAGCCCCAGCATTTT	CASSEERSQPQHF
TRBV7-9	-	TRBJ2-3	-	TGTGCCAGCAGCTTAGCAAGGGCGGGATTAACAGATACGCAGTATTTT	CASSLARAGLTDTQYF
TRBV4-1	-	TRBJ1-5	-	TGCGCCAGCAGCCAAGATTACGGGTATAGCAATCAGCCCCAGCATTTT	CASSQDYGYSNQPQHF
TRBV7-3	-	TRBJ2-3	TRBD2	TGTGCCAGCAGCACGGGACTAGCGGGAGAAAATACGCAGTATTTT	CASSTGLAGENTQYF
TRBV6-1	-	TRBJ1-1	-	TGTGCCAGTAAAGAGTCCGTGAACACTGAAGCTTTCTTT	CASKESVNTEAFF
TRBV7-9	-	TRBJ2-7	-	TGTGCCAGCAGCTTATCGAGGAATCCAGCTCCCCGAGCCGAGCAGTACTTC	CASSLSRNPAPRAEQYF
TRBV7-3	-	TRBJ1-4	-	TGTGCCAGCAGCCCGGAGGACTTACGTTTT	CASSPEDLRF
TRBV12-5	-	TRBJ2-3	TRBD1	TGTGCTAGTGCCCTCCGACAGGGAGAGACAGATACGCAGTATTTT	CASALRQGETDTQYF
TRBV7-9	few	TRBJ1-1	-	TGTTCCAGCAGCTCGGCCGGGACTGAAGCTTTCTTT	CSSSSAGTEAFF
TRBV4-1	-	TRBJ2-7	-	TGCGCCAGCAGCCAAGAAGCGACCTACGAGCAGTACTTC	CASSQEATYEQYF
TRBV11-3	-	TRBJ2-4	TRBD2	TGTGCCAGCAGTTGGACTAGCGGAAAAAACATTCAGTACTTC	CASSWTSGKNIQYF
TRBV11-3	-	TRBJ2-1	TRBD2	TGTGCCAGCAGCTTGAGCGGGGGATACAATGAGCAGTTCTTC	CASSLSGGYNEQFF
TRBV5-1	-	TRBJ2-5	TRBD2	TGCGCCAGCAGCTTGGAGTCTAGCGGGAGTAAGACCCAGTACTTC	CASSLESSGSKTQYF
TRBV5-1	-	TRBJ2-5	-	TGCGCCAGCAACGGGGAAGCTACCCAGTACTTC	CASNGEATQYF
TRBV7-2	-	TRBJ2-1	-	TGTGCCAGCAGCTTAGTGCTGGGCGATGAGCAGTTCTTC	CASSLVLGDEQFF
TRBV27	once	TRBJ2-1	TRBD2	TGTGCCAGCTGCGTAGGGACTAGAAACAATGAGCAGTTCTTC	CASCVGTRNNEQFF
TRBV15	-	TRBJ1-2	-	TGTGCCACCAGCCGTCAGAGAGAGGGCCTCTATGGCTACACCTTC	CATSRQREGLYGYTF
TRBV25-1	-	TRBJ1-2	-	TGTGCCAGCAGTGAACCCGGAGGGCATAGCTATGGCTACACCTTC	CASSEPGGHSYGYTF
TRBV2	-	TRBJ2-7	TRBD2	TGTGCCAGCCTGTACGGGAGGGCCTACGAGCAGTACTTC	CASLYGRAYEQYF
TRBV28	few	TRBJ2-7	TRBD2	TGTGCCAGCAGGAAACTAGCGGACGAGCAGTACTTC	CASRKLADEQYF
TRBV15	-	TRBJ1-5	-	TGTGCCACCAGCAGAGCTATGGGGGCGGGTCAGCCCCAGCATTTT	CATSRAMGAGQPQHF
TRBV6-1	-	TRBJ2-7	TRBD2	TGTGCCAGCAGCGAAAGGACGGGGGGAAGCTCCTACGAGCAGTACTTC	CASSERTGGSSYEQYF